This TCR beta chain was identified in a study of blood T cell repertoires in COVID-19. Study in general: Whether acute or convalescent, the COVID-19 samples came from the United States, Italy and Spain. From T cells, B-cell-depleted T cells, or PBMCs came the material, which was cDNA or gDNA.

How the authors handled the data: Reference gene primer amplification gave estimated nucleated cell counts. Measured with immunoSEQ multiplex PCR; TCRdb has only the in-frame clones, and not every one. V and J calls and clone size are given by that table; D and trimming were obtained from the DNA. The sample includes some 330,000 clones, roughly 90% of them seen just once. CDR1 and CDR2 (germline): LGHNA, YSLEER. The CDR3 totals 17 residues. J gave up 2 bases and V 2 bases, and 10 bases lay outside the gene matches. The receptor comes from a woman aged 45-59 years with active or convalescent COVID-19. Material: peripheral blood. The chain has TRBV4-3 and TRBJ2-3; 7 bases line up with TRBD1. In DNA form, the CDR3 reads TGCGCCAGCAGCCAAAACTACGTGACAGGGCCCACAGATACGCAGTATTTT. Translation gives CASSQNYVTGPTDTQYF.